The entry below gives a single T cell receptor (beta chain) sequence along with its context. This clonotype has a handful of counts. Its antigen remains undetermined. Nothing much larger sits one base from this clone, and base qualities are not available. The instrument given in TCRdb is Illumina HiSeq 1500. TCRdb reran the public reads through fastp at Q25 and MiXCR, keeping productive beta chains. A single entry per CDR3 protein holds the most common genes and DNA from its merged rows. The sample table records 650,000 to 850,000 distinct CDR3 sequences; about 27% of these occur just once. Approximately 14% of the sample rests with the top ten. The sample originates from a study of T cell repertoires in cytomegalovirus infection (dated by TCRdb to the late 2010s). Context from the whole study: Peptide stimulations targeted recently identified HLA-C-restricted CMV epitopes, whose presentation resists viral immunomodulation, together with well-studied HLA-B-restricted epitopes. Donor HLA type was relevant to the analysis, because carriage of CMV infection together with the matching HLA type was indicated by public TCR beta signatures.

The treatment or condition tag for this specimen amounts to: in vitro stimulation with specific CMV peptide epitopes to enrich CMV-specific T cells. Study-wide conclusions, independent of this receptor: The ex vivo response was dominated by HLA-C-restricted CMV-specific TCR beta clonotypes, which also provided the single most frequent clonotype in two of eight donors. In both this cohort and an independent cohort of 352 donors, the cumulative frequency of public TCR beta family members distinguished carriers of CMV infection plus the relevant HLA type.

Trimming takes 7 bases from V and 3 bases from J, and the germline ends sit 15 bases apart. The CDR3 starts with the cysteine, ends with the phenylalanine, and has 15 residues. The entry retains the CDR3 DNA only, 45 bases that are in frame from base 1. CDR1 LNHDA and CDR2 SQIVND are derived from the germline V gene (reference sequence). Material: cultured CD8+ T cells from PBMCs, obtained from culture after CMV antigen stimulation. The origin of this receptor is a human donor in good health (CMV status not recorded). Some clones in this sample may be carry-over from other donors' samples. The V gene is TRBV19 and the J gene is TRBJ1-4; TRBD1 is perhaps the D gene, given 5 matching bases. Here the CDR3 is given as CASTTWGKANEKLFF. The DNA sequence reads TGTGCCAGTACGACCTGGGGGAAGGCTAATGAAAAACTGTTTTTT. The CDR3 plus the reference TRBV19 and TRBJ1-4 genes for the other parts give the full variable domain: DGGITQSPKYLFRKEGQNVTLSCEQNLNHDAMYWYRQDPGQGLRLIYYSQIVNDFQKGDIAEGYSVSREKKESFPLTVTSAQKNPTAFYLCASTTWGKANEKLFFGSGTQLSVL.